A single sample is the source of the 19 T cell receptor beta chains below, sequenced in a study of cytomegalovirus exposure and HLA in healthy donors. The study ran its PCR with 60 Vbeta and 13 Jbeta primers. The data were produced by immunoSEQ multiplex PCR, yet TCRdb's version contains in-frame clones alone and is incomplete. The table shows nearly 200,000 clones, with about 76% occurring only once. Sequenced: PBMCs. All receptors come from a male donor in good health and CMV-seropositive.

The chain links TRBV15 to TRBJ1-4; 7 bases fit TRBD1. The CDR3 is 17 residues long. The ends lost 3 bases at V and 4 bases at J; junction bases unmatched: 11. CDR1 is LNHNV, CDR2 YYDKDF, per germline (reference sequence). CDR3 DNA sequence: TGTGCCACCAGCAGGGGCACCCCGGGACAGCTTAATGAAAAACTGTTTTTT. Its protein product is CATSRGTPGQLNEKLFF.

The CDR3 here is CASQNTGELFF. Written as DNA, the CDR3 is TGTGCCAGCCAGAACACCGGGGAGCTGTTTTTT. The rearrangement uses TRBV11-3 and TRBJ2-2; D gene uncertain. The V gene lost 8 bases and the J gene lost 1 base, with 2 bases spanning the gap. Per germline, CDR1 SGHNT and CDR2 YENEEA. This CDR3 has 11 amino acids.

This sequence joins TRBV10-3 and TRBJ2-5; 8 bases map to TRBD2. This CDR3 has 15 amino acids. The J segment lost 3 bases and the V segment lost 2 bases, leaving 5 bases of the junction unmatched. The germline gives CDR1 ENHRY, CDR2 SYGVKD. CDR3 bases: TGTGCCATCAGTGAGCCGGGACTAGTAAAAGAGACCCAGTACTTC. This encodes CAISEPGLVKETQYF.

The rearrangement joins TRBV27 to TRBJ1-5, with 7 bases matching TRBD1. The J segment lost 1 base and the V segment lost 3 bases, leaving 21 bases of the junction unmatched. The CDR3 spans 21 residues. Per germline, CDR1 MNHEY and CDR2 SMNVEV (reference sequence). CDR3 residues: CASSFPPTGQAKEFSNQPQHF. Here the CDR3 DNA reads TGTGCCAGCAGTTTCCCCCCAACTGGACAGGCAAAAGAGTTCAGCAATCAGCCCCAGCATTTT.

This clone came up a few times. The chain is built from TRBV5-6 and TRBJ1-2; no reliable D call. The CDR3 is 13 amino acids. Trimming removed 2 bases at V and 4 bases at J, with 9 bases between. Germline assignment: CDR1 SGHDT and CDR2 YYEEEE. CDR3 DNA sequence: TGTGCCAGCAGCTTAACAGAGGGCTATGGCTACACCTTC. This encodes CASSLTEGYGYTF.

The rearrangement uses TRBV5-4 and TRBJ1-4, with D perhaps TRBD1 (6 bases). The CDR3 length is 14 residues. Between the trimmed V and J ends, which lost 0 bases and 4 bases, there was a span of 7 bases. From germline, CDR1 is SGHNT and CDR2 YYREEE (reference sequence). This CDR3 is CASSLGQVNEKLFF. The CDR3 DNA reads TGTGCCAGCAGCTTGGGACAGGTTAATGAAAAACTGTTTTTT. Based on the CDR3 plus reference TRBV5-4 and TRBJ1-4, the full variable domain is ETGVTQSPTHLIKTRGQQVTLRCSSQSGHNTVSWYQQALGQGPQFIFQYYREEENGRGNFPPRFSGLQFPNYSSELNVNALELDDSALYLCASSLGQVNEKLFFGSGTQLSVL.

V usage is TRBV10-3 and J usage is TRBJ2-5; D perhaps matches TRBD2 (6 bases). Germline V gives CDR1 ENHRY, CDR2 SYGVKD. This CDR3 is built from 13 residues. Trimming stripped 10 bases from V and 1 base from J, with 13 bases between. The CDR3 sequence is CATLGGAQETQYF. The CDR3 DNA sequence: TGTGCCACCCTAGGCGGGGCCCAAGAGACCCAGTACTTC.

The chain has TRBV4-2 and TRBJ2-2; D call uncertain. The V end lost 0 bases, the J end lost 5 bases, and 13 bases lay between the germline ends. The CDR3 has 16 residues. Germline CDR1 and CDR2: LGHNA and YNFKEQ. CDR3 sequence (DNA): TGTGCCAGCAGCCAAGAAGATAGAAGAACTACCGGGGAGCTGTTTTTT. This translates into CASSQEDRRTTGELFF.

V usage is TRBV5-1 and J usage is TRBJ1-4; 8 bases line up with TRBD1. The V and J ends lost 4 bases and 12 bases, in that order; junction bases with no gene match: 17. CDR1 and CDR2 from the germline V gene are SGHRS and YFSETQ. This CDR3 region has 16 residues. The CDR3 DNA follows: TGCGCCAGCAGCCCCGGACAGGGCCGTTCAATTTGGGAACTGTTTTTT. Amino acids: CASSPGQGRSIWELFF.

The DNA for the CDR3 is TGTGCCAGCAGTCCACCGGGACAGGGACGTTACGAGCAGTACTTC. This sequence encodes CASSPPGQGRYEQYF. The rearrangement joins TRBV28 to TRBJ2-7; 9 positions match TRBD1. This CDR3 has 15 amino acids. The V gene's germline CDR1 is MDHEN and CDR2 SYDVKM. V lost 5 bases to trimming and J lost 4 bases; unmatched junction nucleotides: 9.

This chain uses TRBV7-9 with TRBJ2-1, with 8 bases aligning to TRBD2. V was pared by 5 bases and J by 6 bases, with 12 bases of the junction left unmatched. The CDR3 runs to 16 residues. Germline CDR1 reads SEHNR; CDR2 reads FQNEAQ (reference sequence). The CDR3 sequence: CASSRLPAGASNEQFF. The DNA for the CDR3 is TGTGCCAGCAGCCGTCTCCCAGCGGGGGCCTCCAATGAGCAGTTCTTC.

The chain combines TRBV7-6 with TRBJ2-3; the D gene is possibly TRBD1 (6 bases). The CDR3 runs to 13 residues. Trimming left V 4 bases short and J 4 bases short, with 9 bases between. CDR1 and CDR2 from the germline V gene are SGHVS and FNYEAQ. The CDR3 DNA reads as TGTGCCAGCAGCTATGGGGGCGCAGATACGCAGTATTTT. Its translation is CASSYGGADTQYF.

This clone appeared a few times. The chain recombines TRBV27 with TRBJ2-7; 7 nucleotides align to TRBD2. This CDR3 has 17 residues. The V gene end was trimmed by 5 bases and the J gene end by 2 bases; junction bases not matched to a gene: 15. Germline loops: CDR1 MNHEY, CDR2 SMNVEV (reference sequence). CDR3 in amino acids: CASSRKDLGLKTYEQYF. As DNA, the CDR3 is TGTGCCAGCAGTCGCAAAGACCTGGGACTAAAGACCTACGAGCAGTACTTC.

V and J are TRBV5-1 and TRBJ2-5; 7 bases match TRBD2. Germline trimming cut 3 bases from V and 2 bases from J; bases unmatched to any gene: 13. CDR1 SGHRS and CDR2 YFSETQ come from the germline V gene. CDR3 length equals 17 residues. DNA of the CDR3: TGCGCCAGCAGCTGGACTGGCGGGAGCACCAGGCAAGAGACCCAGTACTTC. It encodes CASSWTGGSTRQETQYF.

This clone was observed a few times. CDR3 region: CASSRAGGGNTGELFF. CDR3 nucleotide sequence: TGCGCCAGCAGCCGAGCCGGGGGGGGGAACACCGGGGAGCTGTTTTTT. The rearrangement uses TRBV4-1 and TRBJ2-2; 8 positions match TRBD2. The germline V gene encodes CDR1 MGHRA and CDR2 YSYEKL. The CDR3 loop spans 16 amino acids. The junction had 5 bases not matched to a gene; V was cut back by 4 bases and J by 1 base.

The chain carries TRBV27 and TRBJ1-1, with a tentative D call TRBD1 (5 bases). V was pared by 5 bases and J by 0 bases, with 13 bases between. The CDR3 has 15 amino acids. Per the germline V gene, CDR1 is MNHEY and CDR2 is SMNVEV (reference sequence). The chain's CDR3 is CASSRDRVMNTEAFF. The CDR3 nucleotides read TGTGCCAGCAGTCGTGACAGAGTCATGAACACTGAAGCTTTCTTT.

The chain recombines TRBV19 with TRBJ2-2; D may be TRBD2 (5 bases). The CDR3 is 14 residues long. Trimming took off 5 bases at V and 7 bases at J, with 14 bases between the two ends. CDR1 LNHDA and CDR2 SQIVND come from the germline V gene (reference sequence). The CDR3 reads CASSLVAGDGELFF. The DNA of the CDR3 is TGTGCCAGTAGTCTCGTGGCCGGGGACGGGGAGCTGTTTTTT.

V is TRBV7-3 and J is TRBJ2-1, with 7 positions matching TRBD1. V lost 4 bases to trimming and J lost 10 bases; unmatched junction nucleotides: 10. Germline lookup yields CDR1 SGHTA and CDR2 FQGTGA. There are 14 residues in the CDR3. The DNA of the CDR3 is TGTGCCAGCAGCTGGCGACAGGGTCAGGGGGAGCAGTTCTTC. It translates to CASSWRQGQGEQFF.

The V call is TRBV7-9, the J call TRBJ1-6; 11 bases line up with TRBD1. Trimming took 5 bases from V and 10 from J; bases not matched to a gene: 7. Germline CDR1 reads SEHNR; CDR2 reads FQNEAQ (reference sequence). CDR3 size: 15 residues. In DNA, the CDR3 is TGTGCCAGCAGCACAGGGACAGGGGGAAAGTCACCCCTCCACTTT. This gives the protein CASSTGTGGKSPLHF.